The 18 T cell receptor beta chains below all came from one sample that was sequenced in a study of shared clonotypes between healthy human individuals. Here immunoSEQ multiplex PCR was the method, and the copy in TCRdb shows in-frame clones only, minus some. The repertoire holds some 2 million clones, with 95% as singletons. Sequencing input: naive CD4+ T cells sorted from blood. Subset described: CD45RA+ positively selected. Receptors were obtained from a man aged 18 to 35 in good health.

V is TRBV5-4 and J is TRBJ1-4; D gene unclear. There are 15 residues in the CDR3. V was pared by 4 bases and J by 6 bases, with 16 bases between. From germline, CDR1 is SGHNT and CDR2 YYREEE (reference sequence). The CDR3 DNA follows: TGTGCCAGCAGCGGGCGTCCAGGATTGGATGAAAAACTGTTTTTT. Encoded protein: CASSGRPGLDEKLFF.

This sequence joins TRBV6-5 and TRBJ1-1; 8 bases line up with TRBD1. J gave up 0 bases and V 7 bases, and 7 bases lay outside the gene matches. This CDR3 contains 15 residues. CDR1 MNHEY and CDR2 SVGAGI come from the germline V gene. CDR3 amino acids: CASTPGGSLNTEAFF. In DNA, the CDR3 is TGTGCCAGCACCCCAGGGGGCTCACTGAACACTGAAGCTTTCTTT.

V is TRBV7-9 and J is TRBJ2-5, with D maybe TRBD2 (6 bases). This CDR3 spans 14 amino acids. Germline V lookup: CDR1 SEHNR, CDR2 FQNEAQ (reference sequence). The V end was cut by 4 bases, the J end by 1 base, with 10 bases between. The CDR3 nucleotides read TGTGCCAGCAGCTCCGGACTAAGCCAAGAGACCCAGTACTTC. Protein sequence: CASSSGLSQETQYF.

The rearrangement uses TRBV5-1 and TRBJ2-3; D might be TRBD1 or TRBD2, each matching 5 bases. CDR1 and CDR2 from the germline V gene are SGHRS and YFSETQ. Trimming cost V 4 bases and J 0 bases, with 12 bases left between them. The CDR3 runs 15 residues. The CDR3 DNA reads TGCGCCAGCAGCCAAGCCGGGACGAGCACAGATACGCAGTATTTT. Translated, it gives CASSQAGTSTDTQYF.

The chain has TRBV28 and TRBJ2-7, with 7 bases matching TRBD1. From germline, CDR1 is MDHEN and CDR2 SYDVKM. Unmatched junction bases numbered 10, after V lost 5 bases and J lost 3 bases. The CDR3 contains 15 residues. The CDR3 spells CASSTPFGTVYEQYF. The CDR3 DNA follows: TGTGCCAGCAGTACTCCCTTTGGGACAGTCTACGAGCAGTACTTC.

The chain couples TRBV7-9 to TRBJ2-7; 10 bases are a match to TRBD1. The trim removed 4 bases at V and 4 bases at J, leaving 7 bases unmatched. CDR1 SEHNR and CDR2 FQNEAQ come from the germline V gene (reference sequence). The length of the CDR3 is 15 residues. The CDR3 region has the DNA TGTGCCAGCAGCTCGGGACAGGGGTATACTTACGAGCAGTACTTC. Translation: CASSSGQGYTYEQYF.

V is TRBV29-1 and J is TRBJ2-3; 12 positions match TRBD2. In germline, CDR1 is SQVTM, CDR2 ANQGSEA. CDR3 length equals 15 residues. The V gene end was trimmed by 6 bases and the J gene end by 5 bases; junction bases not matched to a gene: 9. The CDR3 nucleotides are TGCAGCGTAGCCGGGACTAGCGGGCGAGAAGATACGCAGTATTTT. Amino acids: CSVAGTSGREDTQYF.

This chain connects TRBV6-1 to TRBJ1-5; 7 bases line up with TRBD1. The length of the CDR3 is 14 residues. The V gene end was trimmed by 3 bases and the J gene end by 7 bases; junction bases not matched to a gene: 6. From germline, CDR1 is MNHNS and CDR2 SASEGT. CDR3 nucleotide sequence: TGTGCCAGCAGTGATAGAGGGGGCGGCCAGCCCCAGCATTTT. Protein sequence: CASSDRGGGQPQHF.

V is TRBV5-8 and J is TRBJ2-7; 11 nucleotides align to TRBD1. Losses at the gene ends were 6 bases for V and 7 bases for J; bases not matched to a gene: 12. This CDR3 spans 15 amino acids. Germline V CDR1 and CDR2: SGHTS, YDEGEE. The CDR3 loop is CASIHRTGGLREQYF. In DNA form, the CDR3 reads TGTGCCAGCATCCATCGGACAGGGGGCCTTCGGGAGCAGTACTTC.

The chain couples TRBV2 to TRBJ1-2; 9 positions match TRBD1. This CDR3 has 13 residues. The V segment lost 4 bases and the J segment 7 bases; nucleotides outside the gene matches: 4. Per the germline V gene, CDR1 is SNHLY and CDR2 is FYNNEI. The CDR3 sequence is CASSVDRGSGYTF. CDR3 nucleotide sequence: TGTGCCAGCAGTGTTGACAGGGGGTCTGGCTACACCTTC. The whole variable domain, remainder taken from reference TRBV2 and TRBJ1-2, is EPEVTQTPSHQVTQMGQEVILRCVPISNHLYFYWYRQILGQKVEFLVSFYNNEISEKSEIFDDQFSVERPDGSNFTLKIRSTKLEDSAMYFCASSVDRGSGYTFGSGTRLTVV.

This clone was seen once. The gene calls are TRBV2 and TRBJ2-1, with 11 bases matching TRBD1. CDR1 is SNHLY, CDR2 FYNNEI, per germline. The CDR3 is made up of 12 amino acids. Trimming took 6 bases from V and 10 from J; bases not matched to a gene: 2. The CDR3 DNA reads TGTGCCAGCAGGGGACAGGGGGAAGAGCAGTTCTTC. Protein sequence: CASRGQGEEQFF.

The CDR3 here is CAGGVMQPQHF. For the CDR3, the DNA is TGTGCCGGGGGGGTTATGCAGCCCCAGCATTTT. J is TRBJ1-5 and V is TRBV6-1; the D gene is possibly TRBD1 (5 bases). Germline CDR1 and CDR2: MNHNS and SASEGT. The length of the CDR3 is 11 residues. The germline V and J ends were trimmed by 11 bases and 7 bases, with 12 bases remaining between them.

The chain uses TRBV7-9 and TRBJ2-7; TRBD2 matches 10 bases. The CDR3 is 18 residues long. Germline V gene sequence: CDR1 SEHNR, CDR2 FQNEAQ (reference sequence). Trimming cost V 1 base and J 3 bases; bases outside gene matches: 12. The CDR3 nucleotides read TGTGCCAGCAGCTTAGAGGGTAGCGGGAGGCCGCCTCACTACGAGCAGTACTTC. Translated, it gives CASSLEGSGRPPHYEQYF.

To note about this clone: This CDR3 is also generated by other DNA sequences in the sample. The gene calls are TRBV7-9 and TRBJ1-6, with D maybe TRBD1 (5 bases). Germline values: CDR1 SEHNR, CDR2 FQNEAQ (reference sequence). CDR3 length: 14 residues. Trimming cost V 3 bases and J 5 bases, with 8 bases left between them. CDR3 DNA sequence: TGTGCCAGCAGCTTTGGAGGGGATAATTCACCCCTCCACTTT. Translated: CASSFGGDNSPLHF.

This chain joins TRBV6-5 and TRBJ1-2, with D possibly matching TRBD1 (5 bases). V shed 2 bases and J shed 0 bases, with 10 bases lying between them. Germline V gene lookup returns CDR1 MNHEY and CDR2 SVGAGI. The CDR3 sequence is 15 residues long. The CDR3 DNA sequence: TGTGCCAGCAGTTACGGGGCAGGCGCTAACTATGGCTACACCTTC. This translates into CASSYGAGANYGYTF.

Note on this clone: In the same sample, other DNA sequences code for this CDR3. The chain joins TRBV18 to TRBJ2-7; possibly TRBD1 for D (5 bases). With 6 bases removed from V and 3 bases from J, the gap between germline ends came to 9 bases. The CDR3 has 12 residues. Germline assignment: CDR1 KGHSH and CDR2 LQKENI. CDR3: CASSPTGYEQYF. Here the CDR3 DNA reads TGTGCCAGCTCGCCAACAGGCTACGAGCAGTACTTC.

The rearrangement uses TRBV11-2 and TRBJ2-3, with 14 bases fitting TRBD2. Trimming cost V 5 bases and J 3 bases; bases outside gene matches: 10. Germline CDR1 and CDR2: SGHAT and FQNNGV. The CDR3 sequence is 18 residues long. The CDR3 bases are TGTGCCAGCAGCCTGGGGGGGACTAGCGGGAGAATGACAGATACGCAGTATTTT. This encodes CASSLGGTSGRMTDTQYF.

This rearrangement joins TRBV14 to TRBJ2-3; unclear D gene. Germline loops: CDR1 SGHDN, CDR2 FVKESK. The CDR3 loop spans 11 amino acids. Trimming shortened V by 5 bases and J by 2 bases, and 2 bases separated the two germline ends. As DNA, the CDR3 is TGTGCCAGCAGCTACACAGATACGCAGTATTTT. This codes for CASSYTDTQYF.